The 12 T cell receptor beta chains listed next were all sequenced from one sample in a study of blood T cells in healthy people across ages. Primed by a sample-barcoded 5' primer and a J-beta primer mix, a second PCR proceeded for about 6 to 12 cycles. TCRdb used MiXCR to reprocess the 5' RACE reads, holding one entry per CDR3 protein. In the table there are hundreds of thousands of distinct CDR3 sequences, roughly 56% of which are singletons. The sequenced material came from blood. The receptor set was obtained from a man in his forties in good health.

The rearrangement links TRBV7-8 to TRBJ1-4; 11 positions agree with TRBD1. J was trimmed by 6 bases and V by 5 bases; bases with no gene match: 8. CDR3 length: 16 amino acids. Germline assignment: CDR1 SGHVS and CDR2 FQNEAQ. The CDR3 protein is CASSTRTGGVDEKLFF. Written as DNA, the CDR3 is TGTGCCAGCAGCACGCGGACAGGGGGCGTTGATGAAAAACTGTTTTTT. Combining the CDR3 with reference TRBV7-8 and TRBJ1-4 gives the whole variable domain GAGVSQSPRYKVAKRGQDVALRCDPISGHVSLFWYQQALGQGPEFLTYFQNEAQLDKSGLPSDRFFAERPEGSVSTLKIQRTQQEDSAVYLCASSTRTGGVDEKLFFGSGTQLSVL.

This chain connects TRBV20-1 to TRBJ2-7; D unclear. Per germline, CDR1 DFQATT and CDR2 SNEGSKA (reference sequence). The CDR3 is 13 residues long. V was pared by 1 base and J by 3 bases, with 10 bases between. The CDR3, as DNA: TGCAGTGCTAGAGCCCCGGGTAACTACGAGCAGTACTTC. Translating gives CSARAPGNYEQYF.

This clonotype was seen a few times. The rearrangement links TRBV15 to TRBJ2-1; D is unresolved. This CDR3 is built from 13 residues. Germline V gene lookup returns CDR1 LNHNV and CDR2 YYDKDF (reference sequence). Trimming shortened V by 5 bases and J by 14 bases, and 19 bases separated the two germline ends. The CDR3 reads CATSPRDGLGEFF. CDR3 DNA: TGTGCCACCAGCCCTCGCGATGGGCTAGGTGAGTTCTTC.

This clonotype appeared a few times. The V call is TRBV4-3, the J call TRBJ2-3; 9 positions agree with TRBD2. The V gene end was trimmed by 3 bases and the J gene end by 9 bases; junction bases not matched to a gene: 4. From germline, CDR1 is LGHNA and CDR2 YSLEER. The CDR3 loop spans 13 amino acids. The CDR3 nucleotides read TGCGCCAGCAGCCATGGTACTAGCGGGACGCAGTATTTT. Translating gives CASSHGTSGTQYF.

The chain links TRBV6-5 to TRBJ2-4; tentative D call: TRBD2 (5 bases). This CDR3 contains 15 residues. The germline V gene has CDR1 MNHEY and CDR2 SVGAGI. Deletions cut 4 bases from V and 0 bases from J, with 10 bases between. The CDR3 region is CASSSGNPAKNIQYF. The CDR3 DNA reads TGTGCCAGCAGTTCCGGGAACCCAGCCAAAAACATTCAGTACTTC.

This chain links TRBV20-1 with TRBJ1-1, with D possibly being TRBD1 (6 bases). The CDR3 spans 14 residues. V lost 5 bases and J 1 base, leaving 14 bases between the germline ends. Germline CDR1 is DFQATT and CDR2 is SNEGSKA (reference sequence). DNA for the CDR3: TGCAGTGCTGGGGGGGGGCAGCAGAACACTGAAGCTTTCTTT. It is translated as CSAGGGQQNTEAFF.

The chain links TRBV12-3 or TRBV12-4 to TRBJ2-1, with 8 bases that match TRBD2. This CDR3 has 14 residues. Trimming removed 8 bases from V and 9 bases from J; junction bases left unmatched: 12. CDR3 loop: CASSLTGGLGEQFF. In DNA, the CDR3 is TGTGCCAGCTCCTTGACGGGGGGGCTGGGTGAGCAGTTCTTC.

About this clonotype itself: The junction and the germline gene differ at one end; a read error may be behind it. The chain combines TRBV7-2 with TRBJ2-5; TRBD1 agrees at 10 bases. CDR1 SGHTA and CDR2 FQGNSA come from the germline V gene. The CDR3 has 11 residues. The CDR3 DNA is TGTGCCAGCAGCACCGACAGGGGGCCGTTCTTC. Translating gives CASSTDRGPFF.

This clonotype was counted between two and nine times. The chain joins TRBV5-1 to TRBJ1-1; 10 positions agree with TRBD1. V lost 2 bases and J lost 5; bases outside the gene matches: 12. CDR3 size: 17 residues. Per the germline V gene, CDR1 is SGHRS and CDR2 is YFSETQ. The CDR3 coding sequence is TGCGCCAGCAGCTTTAAGGGGACAGGGGTCCTTGGGACTGAAGCTTTCTTT. Protein: CASSFKGTGVLGTEAFF.

The genes are TRBV20-1 and TRBJ2-7; D perhaps matches TRBD2 (5 bases). The ends were cut back, 3 bases at V and 7 bases at J, with 13 bases in the middle. The V gene's germline CDR1 is DFQATT and CDR2 SNEGSKA (reference sequence). The CDR3 runs to 12 residues. As DNA, the CDR3 is TGCAGTGCTAGCGTCGTTCGCGGGGAGCAGTACTTC. Its translation is CSASVVRGEQYF.

The chain is built from TRBV29-1 and TRBJ1-2; 7 positions match TRBD1. CDR1 is SQVTM and CDR2 is ANQGSEA in the germline V gene. Trimming removed 4 bases from V and 0 bases from J; junction bases left unmatched: 11. This CDR3 is 16 amino acids long. The CDR3, as DNA: TGCAGCGTTGGCGTCCGGGACAGACAAGCTAACTATGGCTACACCTTC. Translated: CSVGVRDRQANYGYTF.

The chain is built from TRBV24-1 and TRBJ1-2; TRBD1 aligns across 11 bases. From germline, CDR1 is KGHDR and CDR2 SFDVKD. CDR3 length: 16 residues. V lost 3 bases, J lost 8 bases, and 10 bases stayed unmatched. Here the CDR3 reads CATSDPTGTGGLGYTF. CDR3 sequence (DNA): TGTGCCACCAGTGATCCGACCGGGACAGGGGGTTTGGGCTACACCTTC.